A single sample is the source of the 24 T cell receptor beta chains below, sequenced in a study of cytomegalovirus exposure and HLA in healthy donors. PCR amplification relied on 60 Vbeta primers (plus 13 Jbeta primers). The method was immunoSEQ multiplex PCR; TCRdb's version includes in-frame clones alone and lacks a portion of them. The sample data list about 200,000 clones. The specimen sequenced was PBMCs. These receptors all come from a boy between 10 and 17 years old in good health and CMV-seronegative.

V usage is TRBV28 and J usage is TRBJ1-1; 9 nucleotides line up with TRBD1. There are 13 residues in the CDR3. V gave up 7 bases and J gave up 11 bases; unmatched junction bases: 11. Germline lookup yields CDR1 MDHEN and CDR2 SYDVKM. The CDR3 protein is CASINGWTGDAFF. CDR3 sequence (DNA): TGTGCCAGCATTAATGGGTGGACAGGGGACGCTTTCTTT.

V gene TRBV11-2 combines with J gene TRBJ2-4, with TRBD1 matching 9 bases. V dropped 6 bases and J dropped 4; count of bases not matched to a gene: 7. The CDR3 runs 15 residues. Germline-derived CDR1 and CDR2 are SGHAT and FQNNGV. The CDR3 DNA reads as TGTGCCAGCAGGCGACCGGGACAGGGAAAAAACATTCAGTACTTC. Residues: CASRRPGQGKNIQYF.

CDR3 nucleotide sequence: TGTGCCAGCAGCTCCCCCGGGACATGGAGGTCAGATACTAATGAAAAACTGTTTTTT. Translated, it gives CASSSPGTWRSDTNEKLFF. The chain has TRBV11-2 and TRBJ1-4; perhaps TRBD1 as D (6 bases). The CDR3 covers 19 residues. Looked up from germline, CDR1 is SGHAT and CDR2 is FQNNGV. Trimming removed 4 bases from V and 2 bases from J, with 23 bases in between.

Comments on this clone: This sample includes further DNA sequences coding for the same CDR3. The chain combines TRBV5-1 with TRBJ1-2; TRBD1 matches 10 bases. Germline-derived CDR1 and CDR2 are SGHRS and YFSETQ. The V and J ends lost 3 bases and 3 bases, in that order; junction bases with no gene match: 2. The length of the CDR3 is 14 residues. This chain's CDR3 is CASSSGTGDYGYTF. The CDR3 DNA is TGCGCCAGCAGCTCCGGGACAGGGGACTATGGCTACACCTTC.

This rearrangement joins TRBV11-2 to TRBJ2-3; 9 bases align to TRBD2. This CDR3 has 15 amino acids. Germline CDR1 is SGHAT and CDR2 is FQNNGV. The trim removed 5 bases at V and 1 base at J, leaving 4 bases unmatched. The CDR3 is CASSTRLAGTDTQYF. CDR3 bases: TGTGCCAGCAGCACGAGACTAGCGGGCACAGATACGCAGTATTTT.

DNA for the CDR3: TGTGCCAGCAGCCGTCCCGGGACAGAAAACACTGAAGCTTTCTTT. This translates into CASSRPGTENTEAFF. The V gene is TRBV11-2, the J gene TRBJ1-1; 7 bases match TRBD1. This CDR3 contains 15 residues. The V gene end was trimmed by 5 bases and the J gene end by 2 bases; junction bases not matched to a gene: 8. The germline V gene has CDR1 SGHAT and CDR2 FQNNGV.

The CDR3 is CASSPPLAGGINNEQFF. For the CDR3, the DNA is TGTGCCAGCTCACCACCGCTAGCGGGGGGCATCAACAATGAGCAGTTCTTC. This chain joins TRBV18 and TRBJ2-1; 11 bases agree with TRBD2. CDR1 is KGHSH, CDR2 LQKENI, per germline. CDR3 size: 17 residues. J lost 5 bases, V lost 0 bases, and 6 bases had no gene match.

The J gene is TRBJ2-1, the V gene TRBV27; D is unresolved. This CDR3 is 13 amino acids long. The germline gives CDR1 MNHEY, CDR2 SMNVEV (reference sequence). Between the trimmed V and J ends, which lost 3 bases and 6 bases, there was a span of 9 bases. The CDR3 loop is CASSFLTFNEQFF. The CDR3 bases are TGTGCCAGCAGTTTTCTAACCTTCAATGAGCAGTTCTTC.

The chain employs TRBV19 and TRBJ1-1; 7 nucleotides agree with TRBD1. Per germline, CDR1 LNHDA and CDR2 SQIVND (reference sequence). The CDR3 consists of 17 residues. J was trimmed by 0 bases and V by 1 base; bases with no gene match: 8. The CDR3 DNA follows: TGTGCCAGTAGTATAGGAGGGGGCGCTAGTGTGAACACTGAAGCTTTCTTT. Protein sequence: CASSIGGGASVNTEAFF.

The chain has TRBV6-1 and TRBJ2-6; TRBD2 aligns across 11 bases. The CDR3 has 20 residues. The junction had 8 bases not matched to a gene; V was cut back by 1 base and J by 0 bases. The V gene's germline CDR1 is MNHNS and CDR2 SASEGT. This CDR3 is CASSEVGPLAGGSGANVLTF. CDR3 bases: TGTGCCAGCAGTGAAGTGGGTCCCCTAGCGGGGGGCTCTGGGGCCAACGTCCTGACTTTC.

This chain uses TRBV19 with TRBJ1-3; D uncertain. Germline assignment: CDR1 LNHDA and CDR2 SQIVND (reference sequence). With 0 bases removed from V and 1 base from J, the gap between germline ends came to 13 bases. The length of the CDR3 is 17 residues. CDR3 sequence (DNA): TGTGCCAGTAGTATAGATGCCAGGCGTCATTCTGGAAACACCATATATTTT. Translating gives CASSIDARRHSGNTIYF.

The chain links TRBV5-1 to TRBJ2-2; the D gene is possibly TRBD2 (5 bases). V was trimmed by 4 bases and J by 0 bases, leaving 16 bases between them. The CDR3 loop spans 17 amino acids. Germline V gene sequence: CDR1 SGHRS, CDR2 YFSETQ. The CDR3 region is CASSLAAAFANTGELFF. CDR3 bases: TGCGCCAGCAGCCTAGCCGCGGCGTTCGCGAACACCGGGGAGCTGTTTTTT.

This chain links TRBV5-1 with TRBJ2-1; D is perhaps TRBD1 (5 bases). The CDR3 runs to 16 residues. The V end lost 2 bases, the J end lost 5 bases, and 17 bases lay between the germline ends. Germline V gives CDR1 SGHRS, CDR2 YFSETQ. CDR3 bases: TGCGCCAGCAGCTTTATCCCGGGCAAGGGGAACAATGAGCAGTTCTTC. Encoded protein: CASSFIPGKGNNEQFF. The full variable domain, its missing parts supplied by reference TRBV5-1 and TRBJ2-1, is KAGVTQTPRYLIKTRGQQVTLSCSPISGHRSVSWYQQTPGQGLQFLFEYFSETQRNKGNFPGRFSGRQFSNSRSEMNVSTLELGDSALYLCASSFIPGKGNNEQFFGPGTRLTVL.

The chain carries TRBV18 and TRBJ1-2; D is unresolved. CDR3 size: 13 residues. The V end lost 5 bases, the J end lost 6 bases, and 13 bases lay between the germline ends. Germline CDR1 reads KGHSH; CDR2 reads LQKENI. The CDR3 loop reads CASSVGQIHGYTF. CDR3 coding DNA: TGTGCCAGCTCAGTTGGGCAGATTCATGGCTACACCTTC. The variable domain in full, with the rest retrieved from reference TRBV18 and TRBJ1-2, is NAGVMQNPRHLVRRRGQEARLRCSPMKGHSHVYWYRQLPEEGLKFMVYLQKENIIDESGMPKERFSAEFPKEGPSILRIQQVVRGDSAAYFCASSVGQIHGYTFGSGTRLTVV.

The CDR3 nucleotides read TGTGCCAGCAGCGCCGGGGGGGGGAACACCATATATTTT. Amino acids: CASSAGGGNTIYF. This chain connects TRBV9 to TRBJ1-3, with D perhaps TRBD1 (5 bases). From germline, CDR1 is SGDLS and CDR2 YYNGEE. There are 13 residues in the CDR3. Trimming stripped 3 bases from V and 7 bases from J, with 11 bases between. Combining the CDR3 with reference TRBV9 and TRBJ1-3 gives the whole variable domain DSGVTQTPKHLITATGQRVTLRCSPRSGDLSVYWYQQSLDQGLQFLIQYYNGEERAKGNILERFSAQQFPDLHSELNLSSLELGDSALYFCASSAGGGNTIYFGEGSWLTVV.

The rearrangement uses TRBV4-3 and TRBJ1-4; 9 positions agree with TRBD1. The CDR3 covers 17 residues. The germline gives CDR1 LGHNA, CDR2 YSLEER. V shed 3 bases, J shed 0 bases, and the junction held 5 bases outside the gene matches. Here the CDR3 reads CASSQGTGRATNEKLFF. In DNA form, the CDR3 reads TGCGCCAGCAGCCAGGGGACAGGGCGAGCAACTAATGAAAAACTGTTTTTT.

The rearrangement links TRBV9 to TRBJ2-5; TRBD1 agrees at 11 bases. J was trimmed by 5 bases and V by 0 bases; bases with no gene match: 6. Germline V gene sequence: CDR1 SGDLS, CDR2 YYNGEE. The CDR3 contains 16 residues. The CDR3 is CASSVDGQGAGETQYF. CDR3 nucleotide sequence: TGTGCCAGCAGCGTAGATGGACAGGGGGCAGGGGAGACCCAGTACTTC.

The V and J genes are TRBV18 and TRBJ1-1; perhaps TRBD1 as D (6 bases). Trimming removed 5 bases at V and 5 bases at J, with 21 bases between. Germline V lookup: CDR1 KGHSH, CDR2 LQKENI. The CDR3 contains 16 residues. This chain's CDR3 is CASSAAFGGLGTEAFF. CDR3 nucleotide sequence: TGTGCCAGCTCAGCAGCGTTCGGGGGGCTTGGAACTGAAGCTTTCTTT. Using reference TRBV18 and TRBJ1-1 for the parts outside the CDR3, the full variable domain is NAGVMQNPRHLVRRRGQEARLRCSPMKGHSHVYWYRQLPEEGLKFMVYLQKENIIDESGMPKERFSAEFPKEGPSILRIQQVVRGDSAAYFCASSAAFGGLGTEAFFGQGTRLTVV.

The chain couples TRBV9 to TRBJ2-1; 11 positions agree with TRBD1. Per the germline V gene, CDR1 is SGDLS and CDR2 is YYNGEE. V dropped 4 bases and J dropped 12; count of bases not matched to a gene: 24. The CDR3 covers 19 residues. CDR3 bases: TGTGCCAGCAGCTCGGGACAGGGGGGGAATTTTTTCCAACCCAGTGGGCAGTTCTTC. This translates into CASSSGQGGNFFQPSGQFF. Full variable domain (outside the CDR3, taken from reference TRBV9 and TRBJ2-1): DSGVTQTPKHLITATGQRVTLRCSPRSGDLSVYWYQQSLDQGLQFLIQYYNGEERAKGNILERFSAQQFPDLHSELNLSSLELGDSALYFCASSSGQGGNFFQPSGQFFGPGTRLTVL.

CDR3 DNA: TGTGCTAGTGGTTTGACAAGCGGGGCGCGGGATACGCAGTATTTT. This translates into CASGLTSGARDTQYF. This chain joins TRBV12-5 and TRBJ2-3; 7 positions match TRBD2. Trimming removed 2 bases from V and 6 bases from J; junction bases left unmatched: 8. The CDR3 contains 15 residues. Germline V lookup: CDR1 LGHNT, CDR2 FRNRAP.

This chain uses TRBV11-2 with TRBJ2-1, with D perhaps matching TRBD2 (5 bases). The V end was cut by 5 bases, the J end by 2 bases, with 19 bases between. Germline V gene data show CDR1 as SGHAT and CDR2 as FQNNGV. This CDR3 is built from 17 residues. CDR3 sequence (DNA): TGTGCCAGCAGCCTCCAACTAGTTAGGTTTCCCTACAATGAGCAGTTCTTC. It encodes CASSLQLVRFPYNEQFF.

To note about this clone: An end of the junction does not agree with germline; a read error may underlie this. V is TRBV29-1 and J is TRBJ2-5; D is perhaps TRBD2 (5 bases). Germline V CDR1 and CDR2: SQVTM, ANQGSEA. CDR3 length equals 15 residues. CDR3 amino acids: CSARTGLQYQEAQYF. The CDR3 DNA follows: TGCAGCGCAAGAACCGGACTCCAGTACCAAGAGGCCCAGTACTTC. Based on the CDR3 plus reference TRBV29-1 and TRBJ2-5, the full variable domain is SAVISQKPSRDICQRGTSLTIQCQVDSQVTMMFWYRQQPGQSLTLIATANQGSEATYESGFVIDKFPISRPNLTFSTLTVSNMSPEDSSIYLCSARTGLQYQEAQYFGPGTRLLVL.

This chain links TRBV28 with TRBJ1-2, with unresolved D. The V and J ends lost 2 bases and 4 bases respectively, with 8 bases between them. Looked up from germline, CDR1 is MDHEN and CDR2 is SYDVKM. The CDR3 spans 13 residues. CDR3 nucleotide sequence: TGTGCCAGCAGTTTAGGCCAGATCTATGGCTACACCTTC. Encoded protein: CASSLGQIYGYTF.

The rearrangement uses TRBV7-2 and TRBJ2-1; 12 bases fit TRBD2. Germline V lookup: CDR1 SGHTA, CDR2 FQGNSA. The CDR3 is 17 residues long. The V and J ends lost 1 base and 9 bases, in that order; junction bases with no gene match: 10. The chain's CDR3 is CASSLGRLAGAGGEQFF. In nucleotides, the CDR3 is TGTGCCAGCAGCTTAGGCCGACTAGCGGGGGCTGGTGGTGAGCAGTTCTTC.